This T cell receptor (beta chain) was captured by sequencing in a study of regulatory T cells in long-lasting Graves disease. This clonotype was seen only a few times. As yet, its antigen is unknown. Study-wide results and caveats: Patients with persistent disease shared 2,741 public clonotypes, outpacing the approximately 920 shared by new patients. TRBV28, TRBJ1-2 and TRBJ2-5 were favored in persistent disease.

Building the TCR beta libraries relied on iRepertoire HTBI primers, and CDR3 regions underwent Arm-PCR. In TCRdb, the multiplex PCR reads were re-called with MiXCR into one record per CDR3 protein. Among over 450,000 distinct CDR3 sequences, roughly a fifth were seen once, and the ten largest hold around 7%. Time point noted: persistent/refractory GD, antithyroid drugs over 5 years with positive TRAb. RNA isolated from PBMCs was used to make the TCR library. EDTA tubes were used for drawing nine milliliters of peripheral blood. CDR1 SGDLS and CDR2 YYNGEE come from the germline V gene. Between the trimmed V and J ends, which lost 4 bases and 0 bases, there was a span of 16 bases. The CDR3 spans 17 residues.

The rearrangement joins TRBV9 to TRBJ2-2; possible D gene TRBD2, 6 bases. This receptor was identified in a female donor with Graves disease. Sequenced material: peripheral blood mononuclear cells (PBMCs), taken when the disease was refractory, from a patient treated with antithyroid drugs. This CDR3 is CASSKGLLHSNTGELFF. CDR3 bases: TGTGCCAGCAGCAAGGGACTGCTCCATTCGAACACCGGGGAGCTGTTTTTT.